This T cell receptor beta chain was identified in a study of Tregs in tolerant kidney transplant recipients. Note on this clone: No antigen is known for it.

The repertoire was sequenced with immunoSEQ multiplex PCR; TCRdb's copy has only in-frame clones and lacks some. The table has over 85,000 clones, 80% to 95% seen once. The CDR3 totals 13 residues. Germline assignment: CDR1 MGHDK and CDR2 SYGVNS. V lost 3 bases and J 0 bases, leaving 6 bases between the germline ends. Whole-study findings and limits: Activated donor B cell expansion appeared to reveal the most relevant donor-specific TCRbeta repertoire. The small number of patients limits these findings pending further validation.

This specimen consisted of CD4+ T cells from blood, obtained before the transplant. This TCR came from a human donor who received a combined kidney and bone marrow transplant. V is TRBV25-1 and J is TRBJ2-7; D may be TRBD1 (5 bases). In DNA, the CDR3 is TGTGCCAGCAGTGACAGGGCCTCCTACGAGCAGTACTTC. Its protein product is CASSDRASYEQYF.